This T cell receptor (beta chain) was identified in a study of blood T cell repertoires in COVID-19. About the research overall: Some COVID-19 samples were acute and others convalescent; all came from the United States, Italy and Spain.

This CDR3 spans 16 amino acids. Germline-derived CDR1 and CDR2 are LNHDA and SQIVND (reference sequence). V was pared by 1 base and J by 6 bases, with 8 bases of the junction left unmatched. Original processing methods: It was from reference gene primer amplification that nucleated cell counts were estimated. Assay used: immunoSEQ multiplex PCR; TCRdb lists only in-frame clones, some missing. From that table come the V and J calls and clone size; the DNA was used to work out D and trimming. The sample comprises about 150,000 clones, approximately 90% of which are singletons, and around 15% rests with the top ten.

This receptor was identified in a man aged 18 to 30 with COVID-19, enrolled during active disease. Sequences were obtained from peripheral blood. V usage is TRBV19 and J usage is TRBJ2-2, with 7 positions matching TRBD2. The CDR3 DNA follows: TGTGCCAGTAGTATAGCAAGCGGGGCCTCCCCCGGGGAGCTGTTTTTT. Amino acids: CASSIASGASPGELFF.